This TCR beta chain was recovered during a study of blood T cell repertoires in COVID-19. The overall study: Acute and convalescent COVID-19 samples came from the United States, Italy and Spain.

Using immunoSEQ multiplex PCR, the repertoire was profiled, and TCRdb retains in-frame clones only, with some absent. Among 300,000 or so clones listed, under 90% were seen once. V dropped 4 bases and J dropped 1 base, with 10 bases sitting between them. The CDR3 is 15 amino acids. Germline V gene sequence: CDR1 MDHEN, CDR2 SYDVKM. The V call is TRBV28, the J call TRBJ1-4; D unresolved. The source material was PBMCs or T cells enriched from blood (not recorded which). This TCR came from a young woman who had recovered from COVID-19. The CDR3: CASSSPTQTNEKLFF. In DNA form, the CDR3 reads TGTGCCAGCAGTTCACCGACACAAACTAATGAAAAACTGTTTTTT.